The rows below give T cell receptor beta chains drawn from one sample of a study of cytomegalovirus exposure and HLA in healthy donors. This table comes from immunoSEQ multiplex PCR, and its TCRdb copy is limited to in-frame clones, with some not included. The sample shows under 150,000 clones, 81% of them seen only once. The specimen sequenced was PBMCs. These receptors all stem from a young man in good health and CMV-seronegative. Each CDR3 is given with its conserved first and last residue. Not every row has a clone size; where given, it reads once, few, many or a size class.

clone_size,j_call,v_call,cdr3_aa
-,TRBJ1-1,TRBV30,CAWSVKFRAPPHMNTEAFF
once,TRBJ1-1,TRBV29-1,CSVVGALWGTEAFF
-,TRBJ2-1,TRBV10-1,CASSDSGGQGLAGPHEQFF
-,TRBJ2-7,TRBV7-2,CASSYSRGYEQYF
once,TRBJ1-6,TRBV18,CASSPTYVSPLHF
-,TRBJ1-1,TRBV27,CASSLVGERNTEAFF
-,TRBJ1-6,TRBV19,CASSIELNSPLHF
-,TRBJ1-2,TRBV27,CASSLYPGQGSYGYTF
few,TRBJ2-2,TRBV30,CASLYGGELFF
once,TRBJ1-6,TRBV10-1,CASSELSYNSPLHF
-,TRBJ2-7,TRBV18,CASSGTGDGQSYEQYF
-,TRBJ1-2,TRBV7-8,CASRAMVDYGYTF
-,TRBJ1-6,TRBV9,CASSVATGYNSPLHF
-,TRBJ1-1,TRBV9,CASRAGVGNPEAFF
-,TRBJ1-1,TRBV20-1,CSARRRGEAFF
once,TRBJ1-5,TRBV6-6,CASILKGAGSQPQHF
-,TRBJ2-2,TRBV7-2,CASAGLGVGTGELFF
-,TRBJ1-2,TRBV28,CASSRRGGRYTF
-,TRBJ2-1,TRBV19,CASSPTGGSGLDEQFF
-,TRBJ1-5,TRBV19,CASSMNRRGDQPQHF
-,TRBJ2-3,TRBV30,CAWEGTGEGTDTQYF
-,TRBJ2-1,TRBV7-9,CASSLGSGVYNEQFF
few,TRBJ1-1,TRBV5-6,CASSLGGVNTEAFF
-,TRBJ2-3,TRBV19,CASSIIAGGGDTQYF
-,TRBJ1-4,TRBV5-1,CASSMPPGQGSEKLFF
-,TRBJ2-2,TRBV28,CAGRGDHTGELFF
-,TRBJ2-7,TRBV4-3,CASSQDKSPGYEQYF
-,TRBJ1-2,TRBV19,CASVRGASYGYTF
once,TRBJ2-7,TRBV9,CASSVAFQGGEQYF
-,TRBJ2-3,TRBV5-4,CASSQGTSGGSDTQYF
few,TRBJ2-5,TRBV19,CASSMWLAGGLETQYF
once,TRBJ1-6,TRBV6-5,CASSMSSYNSPPHF
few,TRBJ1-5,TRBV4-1,CASSPIRTGAGNQPQHF
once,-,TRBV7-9,CASSFSSSYEQYF
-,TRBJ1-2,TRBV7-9,CASSLARVYGYTF
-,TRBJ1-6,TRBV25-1,CASSERQGWSPLHF
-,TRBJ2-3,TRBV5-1,CASSSQGAADTQYF
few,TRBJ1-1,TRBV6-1,CASRGTARIEAFF
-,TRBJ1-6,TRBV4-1,CASSQEGTAHNSPLHF
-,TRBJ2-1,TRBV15,CATSSHRDRGRNEQFF
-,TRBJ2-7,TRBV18,CASSGTGTYEQYF
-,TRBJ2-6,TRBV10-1,CASSAENSGANVLTF
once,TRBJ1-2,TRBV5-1,CASTAAINYGYTF
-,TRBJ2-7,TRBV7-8,CASSSPFSKPGIYEQYF
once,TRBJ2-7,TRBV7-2,CASSSVSRGKYSYEQYF
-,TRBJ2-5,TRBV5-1,CASLKAGVAETQYF
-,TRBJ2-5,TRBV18,CASSPPNRGSQETQYF
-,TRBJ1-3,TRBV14,CASSQAGTGAGNTIYF
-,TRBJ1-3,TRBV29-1,CSVEDGGARNTIYF
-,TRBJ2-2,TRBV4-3,CASSQDRNTGELFF
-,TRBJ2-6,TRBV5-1,CASRGPSLSGANVLTF
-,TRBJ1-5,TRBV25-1,CASSDMTGASNQPQHF
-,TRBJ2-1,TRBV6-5,CASSKPGQALGEQFF
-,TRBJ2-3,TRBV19,CASSTSGGKDTQYF
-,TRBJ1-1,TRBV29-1,CSVVGQGNTEAFF